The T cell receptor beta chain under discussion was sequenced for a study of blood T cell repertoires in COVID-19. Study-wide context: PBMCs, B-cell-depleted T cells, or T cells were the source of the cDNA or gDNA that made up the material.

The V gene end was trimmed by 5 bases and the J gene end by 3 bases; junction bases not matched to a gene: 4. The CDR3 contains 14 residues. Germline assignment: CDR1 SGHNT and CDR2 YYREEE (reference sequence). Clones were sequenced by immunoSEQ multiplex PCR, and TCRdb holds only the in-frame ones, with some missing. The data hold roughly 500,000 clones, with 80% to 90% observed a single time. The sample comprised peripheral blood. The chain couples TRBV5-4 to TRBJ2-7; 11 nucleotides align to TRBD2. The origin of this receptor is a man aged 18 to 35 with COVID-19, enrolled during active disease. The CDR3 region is CASSTGTSGYEQYF. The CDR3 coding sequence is TGTGCCAGCAGTACCGGGACTAGCGGCTACGAGCAGTACTTC.